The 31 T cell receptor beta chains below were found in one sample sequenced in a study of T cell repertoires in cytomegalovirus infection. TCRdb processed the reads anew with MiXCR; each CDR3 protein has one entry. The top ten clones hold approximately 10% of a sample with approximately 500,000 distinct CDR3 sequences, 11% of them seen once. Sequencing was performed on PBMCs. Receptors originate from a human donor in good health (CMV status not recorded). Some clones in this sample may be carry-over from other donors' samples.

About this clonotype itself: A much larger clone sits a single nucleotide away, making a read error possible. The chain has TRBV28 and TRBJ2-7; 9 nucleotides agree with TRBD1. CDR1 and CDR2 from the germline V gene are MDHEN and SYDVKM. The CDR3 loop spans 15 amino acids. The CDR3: CASSANRGRPYEQSF. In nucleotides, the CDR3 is TGTGCCAGCAGTGCCAACAGGGGGCGACCCTACGAGCAGTCCTTC.

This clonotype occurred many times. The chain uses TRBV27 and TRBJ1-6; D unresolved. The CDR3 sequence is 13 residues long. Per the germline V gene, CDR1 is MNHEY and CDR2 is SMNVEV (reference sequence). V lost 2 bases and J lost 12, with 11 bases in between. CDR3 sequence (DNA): TGTGCCAGCAGTTTAGGGATACAAGGACCCCTCCACTTT. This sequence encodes CASSLGIQGPLHF.

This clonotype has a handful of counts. CDR3 in amino acids: CSVEGFDIRNTEAFF. CDR3 coding DNA: TGCAGCGTTGAAGGGTTCGACATCAGGAACACTGAAGCTTTCTTT. This chain links TRBV29-1 with TRBJ1-1; D unresolved. The V gene's germline CDR1 is SQVTM and CDR2 ANQGSEA. V gave up 1 base and J gave up 1 base, with 13 bases separating them. The CDR3 covers 15 residues.

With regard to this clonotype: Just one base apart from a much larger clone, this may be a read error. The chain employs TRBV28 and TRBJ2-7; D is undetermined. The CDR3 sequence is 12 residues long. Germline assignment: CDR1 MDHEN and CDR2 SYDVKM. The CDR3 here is CASSLLFYEQCF. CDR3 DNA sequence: TGTGCCAGCAGTTTATTGTTTTACGAGCAGTGCTTC.

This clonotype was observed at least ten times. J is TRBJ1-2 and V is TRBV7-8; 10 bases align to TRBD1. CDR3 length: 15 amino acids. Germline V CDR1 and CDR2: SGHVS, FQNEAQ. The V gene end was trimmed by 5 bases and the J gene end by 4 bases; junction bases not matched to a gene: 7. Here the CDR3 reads CASSHRTGGGYGYTF. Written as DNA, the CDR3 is TGTGCCAGCAGCCATCGGACAGGGGGTGGCTATGGCTACACCTTC. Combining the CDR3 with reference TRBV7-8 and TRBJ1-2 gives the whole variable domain GAGVSQSPRYKVAKRGQDVALRCDPISGHVSLFWYQQALGQGPEFLTYFQNEAQLDKSGLPSDRFFAERPEGSVSTLKIQRTQQEDSAVYLCASSHRTGGGYGYTFGSGTRLTVV.

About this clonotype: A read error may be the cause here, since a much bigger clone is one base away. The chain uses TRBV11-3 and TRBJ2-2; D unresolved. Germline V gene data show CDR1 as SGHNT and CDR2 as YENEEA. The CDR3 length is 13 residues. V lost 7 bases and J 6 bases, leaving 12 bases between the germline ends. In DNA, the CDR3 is TGTGCCAGCATCCTTCGTGTGGCCGGGGAGCTGTTTTTT. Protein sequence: CASILRVAGELFF.

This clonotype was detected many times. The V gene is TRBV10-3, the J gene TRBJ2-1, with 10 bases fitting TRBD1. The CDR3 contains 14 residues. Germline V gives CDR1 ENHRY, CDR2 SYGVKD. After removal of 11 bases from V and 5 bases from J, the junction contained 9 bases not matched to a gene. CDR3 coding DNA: TGTGCCCTAAGGGGGGACAGGGGCAACAATGAGCAGTTCTTC. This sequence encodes CALRGDRGNNEQFF.

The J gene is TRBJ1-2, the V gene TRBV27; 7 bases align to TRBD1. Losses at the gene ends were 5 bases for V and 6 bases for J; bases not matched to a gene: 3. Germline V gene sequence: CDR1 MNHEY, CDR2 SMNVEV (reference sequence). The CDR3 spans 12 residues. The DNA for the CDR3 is TGTGCCAGCAGTATGACAGGGCATGGCTACACCTTC. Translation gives CASSMTGHGYTF.

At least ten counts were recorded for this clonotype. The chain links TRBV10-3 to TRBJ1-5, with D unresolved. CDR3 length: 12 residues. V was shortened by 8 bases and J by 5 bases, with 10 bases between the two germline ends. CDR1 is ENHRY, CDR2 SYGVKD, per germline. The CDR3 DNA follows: TGTGCCATCTCCCTGGGAGATCAGCCCCAGCATTTT. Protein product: CAISLGDQPQHF.

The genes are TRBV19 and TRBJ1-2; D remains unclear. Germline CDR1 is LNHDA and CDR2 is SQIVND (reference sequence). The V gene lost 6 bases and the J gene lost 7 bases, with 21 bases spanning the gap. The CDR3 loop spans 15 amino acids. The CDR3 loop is CASRLSAGDSTGYTF. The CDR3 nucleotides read TGTGCCAGTAGACTGTCGGCAGGAGATAGTACTGGCTACACCTTC.

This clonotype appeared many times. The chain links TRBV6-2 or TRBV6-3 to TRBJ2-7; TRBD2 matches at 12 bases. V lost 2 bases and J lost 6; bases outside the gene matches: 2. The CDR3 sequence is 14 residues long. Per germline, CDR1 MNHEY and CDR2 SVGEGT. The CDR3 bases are TGTGCCAGCAGTTACGGACTAGCGGGAATCGAGCAGTACTTC. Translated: CASSYGLAGIEQYF.

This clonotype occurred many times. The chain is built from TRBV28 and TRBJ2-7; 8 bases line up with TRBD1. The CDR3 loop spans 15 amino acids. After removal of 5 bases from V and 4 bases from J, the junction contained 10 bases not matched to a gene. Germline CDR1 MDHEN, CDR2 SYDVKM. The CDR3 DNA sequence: TGTGCCAGCAGTCCCTCCCCAGGGGGCGCGTACGAGCAGTACTTC. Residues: CASSPSPGGAYEQYF.

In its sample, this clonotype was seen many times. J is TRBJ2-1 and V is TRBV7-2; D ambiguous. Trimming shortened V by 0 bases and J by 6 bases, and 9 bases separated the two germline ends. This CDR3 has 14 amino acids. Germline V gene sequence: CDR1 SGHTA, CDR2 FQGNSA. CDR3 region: CASSLAQVGNEQFF. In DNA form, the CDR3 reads TGTGCCAGCAGCTTAGCTCAGGTTGGCAATGAGCAGTTCTTC.

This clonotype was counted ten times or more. The CDR3 loop reads CASSSGEADTQYF. CDR3 DNA: TGTGCCAGCAGCTCAGGGGAGGCAGATACGCAGTATTTT. The chain uses TRBV11-2 and TRBJ2-3; D is tentatively TRBD1 or TRBD2 (6 bases each). The V gene's germline CDR1 is SGHAT and CDR2 FQNNGV. V was clipped by 4 bases and J by 4 bases, with 9 bases between them. This CDR3 region has 13 residues.

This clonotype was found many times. The CDR3 DNA reads TGTGCCAGCAGCCAAGATCGTTGGGGAAGCTCCTACGAGCAGTACTTC. This codes for CASSQDRWGSSYEQYF. The rearrangement uses TRBV3-1 and TRBJ2-7; D remains unclear. The CDR3 length is 16 residues. V lost 0 bases and J lost 0, with 12 bases in between. Germline CDR1 and CDR2: LGHDT and YNNKEL (reference sequence).

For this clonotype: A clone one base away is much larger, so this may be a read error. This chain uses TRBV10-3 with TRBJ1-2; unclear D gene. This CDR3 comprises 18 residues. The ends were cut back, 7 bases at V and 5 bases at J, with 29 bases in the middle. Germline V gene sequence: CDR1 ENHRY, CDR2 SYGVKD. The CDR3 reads CAIKTHRQRGGAVYGYTF. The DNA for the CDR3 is TGTGCCATCAAAACTCATCGCCAGAGAGGAGGAGCGGTATATGGCTACACCTTC.

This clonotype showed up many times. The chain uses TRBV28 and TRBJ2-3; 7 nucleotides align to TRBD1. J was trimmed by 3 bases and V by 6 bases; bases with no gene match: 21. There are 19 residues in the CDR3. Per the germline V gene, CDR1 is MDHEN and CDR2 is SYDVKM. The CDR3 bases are TGTGCCAGCAGCTTTAAACAGGGGTCGTCTAATAGGTATACAGATACGCAGTATTTT. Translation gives CASSFKQGSSNRYTDTQYF.

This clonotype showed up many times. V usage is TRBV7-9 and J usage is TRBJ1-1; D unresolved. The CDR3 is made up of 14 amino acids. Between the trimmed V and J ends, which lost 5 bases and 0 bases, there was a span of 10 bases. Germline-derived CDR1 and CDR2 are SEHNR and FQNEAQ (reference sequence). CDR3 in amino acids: CASSPPRVNTEAFF. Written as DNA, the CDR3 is TGTGCCAGCAGCCCCCCGAGGGTGAACACTGAAGCTTTCTTT.

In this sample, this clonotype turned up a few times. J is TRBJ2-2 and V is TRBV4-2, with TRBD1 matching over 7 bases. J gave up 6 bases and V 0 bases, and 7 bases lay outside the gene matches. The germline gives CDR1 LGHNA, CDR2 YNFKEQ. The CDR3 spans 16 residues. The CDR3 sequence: CASSQDSGQGAGELFF. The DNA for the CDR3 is TGTGCCAGCAGCCAAGATTCAGGCCAGGGGGCCGGGGAGCTGTTTTTT.

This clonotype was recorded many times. CDR3: CASSRQQGFNEQFF. The CDR3 DNA reads as TGTGCCAGCAGCCGTCAACAGGGGTTCAATGAGCAGTTCTTC. V gene TRBV5-6 combines with J gene TRBJ2-1, with 7 nucleotides matching TRBD1. V lost 4 bases to trimming and J lost 6 bases; unmatched junction nucleotides: 7. The CDR3 has 14 residues. Germline V lookup: CDR1 SGHDT, CDR2 YYEEEE.

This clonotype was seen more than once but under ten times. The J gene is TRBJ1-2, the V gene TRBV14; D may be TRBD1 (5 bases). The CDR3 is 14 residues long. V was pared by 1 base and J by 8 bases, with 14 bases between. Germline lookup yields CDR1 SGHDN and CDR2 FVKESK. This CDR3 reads CASSQAGGRSGYTF. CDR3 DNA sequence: TGTGCCAGCAGCCAAGCGGGGGGAAGATCGGGCTACACCTTC.

This CDR3 is CASSTPGTGKSSYEQYF. The CDR3 bases are TGTGCCAGTAGTACCCCAGGGACAGGGAAAAGCTCCTACGAGCAGTACTTC. The chain carries TRBV19 and TRBJ2-7, with 9 bases matching TRBD1. The CDR3 has 17 residues. The junction had 10 bases not matched to a gene; V was cut back by 4 bases and J by 0 bases. The V gene's germline CDR1 is LNHDA and CDR2 SQIVND (reference sequence).

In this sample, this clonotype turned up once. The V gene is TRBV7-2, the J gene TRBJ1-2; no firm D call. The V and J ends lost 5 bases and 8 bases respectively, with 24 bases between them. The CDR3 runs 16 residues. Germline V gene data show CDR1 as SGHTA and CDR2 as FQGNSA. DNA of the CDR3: TGTGCCAGCAGCCAAATACAGCTCAGTCCATTGGACGGCTACACCTTC. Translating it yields CASSQIQLSPLDGYTF.

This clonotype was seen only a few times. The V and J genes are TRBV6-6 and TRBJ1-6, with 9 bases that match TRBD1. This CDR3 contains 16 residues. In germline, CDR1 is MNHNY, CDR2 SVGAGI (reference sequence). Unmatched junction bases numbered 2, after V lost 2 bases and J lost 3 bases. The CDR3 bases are TGTGCCAGCAGTTACACGACAGGGGGCTATAATTCACCCCTCCACTTT. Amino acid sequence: CASSYTTGGYNSPLHF.

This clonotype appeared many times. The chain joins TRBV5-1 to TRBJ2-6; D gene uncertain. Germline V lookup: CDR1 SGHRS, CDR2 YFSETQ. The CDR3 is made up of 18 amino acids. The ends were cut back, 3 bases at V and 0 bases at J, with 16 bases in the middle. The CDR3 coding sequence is TGCGCCAGCAGCTCCCGAGTTGGGCCCAGCTCTGGGGCCAACGTCCTGACTTTC. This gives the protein CASSSRVGPSSGANVLTF. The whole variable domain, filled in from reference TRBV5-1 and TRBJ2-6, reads KAGVTQTPRYLIKTRGQQVTLSCSPISGHRSVSWYQQTPGQGLQFLFEYFSETQRNKGNFPGRFSGRQFSNSRSEMNVSTLELGDSALYLCASSSRVGPSSGANVLTFGAGSRLTVL.

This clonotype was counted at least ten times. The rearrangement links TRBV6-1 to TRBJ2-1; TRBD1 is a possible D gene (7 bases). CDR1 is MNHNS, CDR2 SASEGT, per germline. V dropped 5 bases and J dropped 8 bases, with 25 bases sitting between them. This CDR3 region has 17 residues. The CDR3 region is CASSTAGGGPSLYEQFF. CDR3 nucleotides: TGTGCCAGCAGTACCGCAGGGGGAGGCCCTTCGTTGTATGAGCAGTTCTTC.

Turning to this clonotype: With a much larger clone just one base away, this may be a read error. The CDR3 DNA sequence: TGTGCCAGCAGTTACTGGGGGGAAGGTGAGCAGTACTTC. Protein sequence: CASSYWGEGEQYF. The chain links TRBV6-5 to TRBJ2-1, with D tentatively TRBD2 (6 bases). The assigned J gene may be wrong: the sequence end matches TRBJ2-7 better. CDR3 length equals 13 residues. The germline CDR1 and CDR2 sequences are MNHEY and SVGAGI.

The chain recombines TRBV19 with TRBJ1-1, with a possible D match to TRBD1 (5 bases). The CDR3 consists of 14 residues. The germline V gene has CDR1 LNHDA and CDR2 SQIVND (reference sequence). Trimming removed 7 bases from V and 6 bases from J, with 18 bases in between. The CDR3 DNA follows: TGTGCCAGTATCGAATACCCGGGGGACGCTGAAGCTTTCTTT. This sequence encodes CASIEYPGDAEAFF.

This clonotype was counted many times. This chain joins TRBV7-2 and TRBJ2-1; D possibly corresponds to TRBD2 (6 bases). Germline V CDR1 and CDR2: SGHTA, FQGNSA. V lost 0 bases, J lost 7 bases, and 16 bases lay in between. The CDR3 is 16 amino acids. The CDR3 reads CASSLAPGTEGNEQFF. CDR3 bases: TGTGCCAGCAGCTTAGCGCCCGGGACTGAGGGTAATGAGCAGTTCTTC.

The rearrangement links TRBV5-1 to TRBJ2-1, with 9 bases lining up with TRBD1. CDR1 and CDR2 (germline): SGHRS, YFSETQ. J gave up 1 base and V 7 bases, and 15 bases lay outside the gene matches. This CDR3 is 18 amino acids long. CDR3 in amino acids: CASQGTGGTLLSYNEQFF. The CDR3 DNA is TGCGCCAGCCAGGGAACAGGGGGCACGTTGTTGTCCTACAATGAGCAGTTCTTC.

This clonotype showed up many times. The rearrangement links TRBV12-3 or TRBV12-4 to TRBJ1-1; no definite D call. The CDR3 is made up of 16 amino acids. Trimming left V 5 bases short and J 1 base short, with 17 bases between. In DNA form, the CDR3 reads TGTGCCAGCAGTCCGCTACGAGGCCAAGGGAACACTGAAGCTTTCTTT. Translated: CASSPLRGQGNTEAFF.